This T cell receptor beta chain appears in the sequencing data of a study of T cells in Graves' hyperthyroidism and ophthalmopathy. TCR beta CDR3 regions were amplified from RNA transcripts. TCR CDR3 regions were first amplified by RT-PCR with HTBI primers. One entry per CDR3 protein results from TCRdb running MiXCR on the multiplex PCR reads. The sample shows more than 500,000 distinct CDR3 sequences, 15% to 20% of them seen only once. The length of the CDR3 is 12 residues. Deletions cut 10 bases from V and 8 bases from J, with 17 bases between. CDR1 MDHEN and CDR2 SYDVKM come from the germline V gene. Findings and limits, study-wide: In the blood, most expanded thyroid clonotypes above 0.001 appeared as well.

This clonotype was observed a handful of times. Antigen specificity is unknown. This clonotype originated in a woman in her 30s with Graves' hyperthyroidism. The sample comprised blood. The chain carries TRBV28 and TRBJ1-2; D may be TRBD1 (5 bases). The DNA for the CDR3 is TGTGCCAATCAAAAGGGGAGCGGCGGCTACACCTTC. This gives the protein CANQKGSGGYTF.